The rows below give T cell receptor beta chains drawn from one sample of a study of blood T cell repertoires in COVID-19. Sequencing was performed with immunoSEQ multiplex PCR; in TCRdb, only in-frame clones are kept and a portion is missing. Of 250,000 to 300,000 clones detected, approximately 86% appear once; the ten largest clones hold around 12%. Source material: peripheral blood. These TCRs come from a woman between 65 and 79 years old with COVID-19, enrolled during active disease. Both conserved end residues are part of each CDR3. A D gene is named only where the DNA matches it firmly. The listing skips clone size in some rows; elsewhere it reads once, few, many or a size class.

>.|.|13|TRBJ1-6|TRBV6-1
TGTGCCAGCAGTGAAGATCGTGATTCACCCCTCCACTTT
CASSEDRDSPLHF
>.|TRBD1|13|TRBJ1-1|TRBV4-1
TGCGCCAGCAGCCTCCAGGGGGACACTGAAGCTTTCTTT
CASSLQGDTEAFF
>.|.|14|TRBJ2-5|TRBV30
TGTGCCTGGAGTCAAGGGCAGGGTGGGGAGACCCAGTACTTC
CAWSQGQGGETQYF
>.|.|11|TRBJ2-7|TRBV20-1
TGCAGTGCTTTCAGGGGCCACGAGCAGTACTTC
CSAFRGHEQYF
>.|.|13|TRBJ2-7|TRBV5-1
TGCGCCAGCAGCTCCTATAGCTCCTACGAGCAGTACTTC
CASSSYSSYEQYF
>.|TRBD1|15|TRBJ2-3|TRBV2
TGTGCCAGCAGTCTAGTAGGACAGGGGGGAGATACGCAGTATTTT
CASSLVGQGGDTQYF
>.|.|17|TRBJ2-1|TRBV21-1
TGTGCCAGCAGCACCGCACTGGGGGCTATATCCTACAATGAGCAGTTCTTC
CASSTALGAISYNEQFF
>few|TRBD1|13|TRBJ2-1|TRBV5-1
TGCGCCAGCAGCCCGACGACAGGGTATGAGCAGTTCTTC
CASSPTTGYEQFF
>.|.|13|TRBJ2-7|TRBV15
TGTGCCACCAGCAGAGTTAGCTCCTACGAGCAGTACTTC
CATSRVSSYEQYF
>.|.|13|TRBJ1-1|TRBV12-3/TRBV12-4
TGTGCCAGCAGTTCCCGACAAGACACTGAAGCTTTCTTT
CASSSRQDTEAFF
>.|TRBD1|14|TRBJ1-2|TRBV6-1
TGTGCCAGCAGTGAAGTTGGGGGTAAGGGGGCGGACACCTTC
CASSEVGGKGADTF
>.|.|13|TRBJ2-7|TRBV3-1/TRBV3-2
TGTGCCAGCAGCGCTTCCAGGGGGAGGGAGCAGTACTTC
CASSASRGREQYF
>.|.|15|TRBJ1-4|TRBV7-8
TGTGCCAGCAGCTCCTTGACAGGCGAAGGTGAAAAACTGTTTTTT
CASSSLTGEGEKLFF
>.|.|13|TRBJ2-7|TRBV5-1
TGCGCCAGCAGCCAATACAGTTCCTACGAGCAGTACTTC
CASSQYSSYEQYF
>.|.|16|TRBJ1-5|TRBV28
TGTGCCAGCAGTTTGCCCCGGGGAGATAGCAATCAGCCCCAGCATTTT
CASSLPRGDSNQPQHF
>.|TRBD2|14|TRBJ2-5|TRBV24-1
TGTGCCACCTCCCTAGCGGGGGGCCAAGAGACCCAGTACTTC
CATSLAGGQETQYF
>.|.|15|TRBJ1-6|TRBV7-9
TGTGCCAGCAGCTTAGATCGGACAGATAATTCACCCCTCCACTTT
CASSLDRTDNSPLHF
>.|.|13|TRBJ1-1|TRBV6-5
TGTGCCAGCAGGGACCGACAGGACACTGAAGCTTTCTTT
CASRDRQDTEAFF
>once|TRBD1|16|TRBJ2-1|TRBV5-1
TGCGCCAGCAGCTTGGGTGACAGGGTGTCCTACAATGAGCAGTTCTTC
CASSLGDRVSYNEQFF
>.|.|14|TRBJ1-1|TRBV7-9
TGTGCCAGCAGCTTAGTACAGGGGAACACTGAAGCTTTCTTT
CASSLVQGNTEAFF
>.|TRBD2|14|TRBJ2-7|TRBV11-2
TGTGCCAGCAGGCGAGCGGGGGGGCGCCGCGAGCAGTACTTC
CASRRAGGRREQYF
>.|TRBD1|15|TRBJ2-1|TRBV28
TGTGCCAGCACCGACGGACAGGGAAACAGCAATGAGCAGTTCTTC
CASTDGQGNSNEQFF
>.|.|18|TRBJ1-5|TRBV7-9
TGTGCCAGCAGCTTAAATCATAGGGAGGGGATTGGCAATCAGCCCCAGCATTTT
CASSLNHREGIGNQPQHF
>.|.|14|TRBJ1-2|TRBV7-2
TGTGCCAGCAGCTTAGGAATGGAGGGCCGGGGCTACACCTTC
CASSLGMEGRGYTF
>.|.|16|TRBJ2-1|TRBV5-6
TGTGCCAGCAGCTTGTTGCGGGGAGACTCCTACAATGAGCAGTTCTTC
CASSLLRGDSYNEQFF
>.|.|13|TRBJ1-6|TRBV4-1
TGCGCCAGCAGCCAAGTTGAGAATTCACCCCTCCACTTT
CASSQVENSPLHF
>.|TRBD1|16|TRBJ2-2|TRBV5-1
TGCGCCAGCAGCTTGGGACAGGGGGTCATAGCCGGGGAGCTGTTTTTT
CASSLGQGVIAGELFF
>.|.|14|TRBJ1-1|TRBV10-1
TGCGCCAGCAGTGAGGCCGGTGGGGCGTCTGAAGCTTTCTTT
CASSEAGGASEAFF
>.|.|14|TRBJ1-2|TRBV30
TGTGCCTGGGTGACAGATCGCCTCGGATATGGCTACACCTTC
CAWVTDRLGYGYTF
>.|.|14|TRBJ2-3|TRBV18
TGTGCCAGCTCACCAGGAGGGGGGGCAGATACGCAGTATTTT
CASSPGGGADTQYF
>.|TRBD2|14|TRBJ2-5|TRBV5-4
TGTGCCAGCAGCTTGGAGGGACTAACAGCGACCCAGTACTTC
CASSLEGLTATQYF
>.|.|20|TRBJ2-3|TRBV3-1/TRBV3-2
TGTGCCAGCAGCCAAGTATTGAGACAGGCGGTCCCATCTAGCACAGATACGCAGTATTTT
CASSQVLRQAVPSSTDTQYF
>once|.|13|TRBJ2-5|TRBV11-2
TGTGCCAGCAGCGTAACAGTGCAAGAGACCCAGTACTTC
CASSVTVQETQYF
>.|TRBD1|15|TRBJ2-3|TRBV4-1
TGCGCCAGCAGCCTACAGGGGGCGAACACAGATACGCAGTATTTT
CASSLQGANTDTQYF
>once|TRBD1|15|TRBJ1-4|TRBV28
TGTGCCAGCAGTGGGTCGGGACAGGTCGGAGAAAAACTGTTTTTT
CASSGSGQVGEKLFF
>.|TRBD2|17|TRBJ2-5|TRBV7-2
TGTGCCAGCAGTGCCCGACTAGCGGGGGGGGCCAGAGAGACCCAGTACTTC
CASSARLAGGARETQYF